The TCR beta chain described here comes from a study of shared clonotypes between healthy human individuals. Study-level points and caveats: The study found lower generation probabilities in non-shared clonotypes than in those shared by all four donors.

Germline V gives CDR1 MGHRA, CDR2 YSYEKL. The V end was cut by 0 bases, the J end by 8 bases, with 23 bases between. CDR3 length: 18 residues. Replicate PCRs run on sorted subsets employed 200 ng DNA, roughly 30,000 T cell genomes. The authors' processing: ImmunoSEQ gave junction-only sequences without quality scores, so filtering differed. Some clones are missing from TCRdb's copy, which holds only in-frame ones; the method was immunoSEQ multiplex PCR. Clonal size and the V and J genes are those of that table, whereas D and trimming came from the DNA. The table records millions of clones, 85% to 95% of them present only once. The count of this clone is one. Its specificity is not known. CD45RO-negative CD8 cells positively selected for CCR7 made up the naive population, which excluded terminally differentiated effector memory CD45RA+ cells. Every one of the donors was a Caucasian adult that lived in Nashville, Tennessee.

The TCR was taken from a man younger than 35 in good health. Some clones in this sample may be carry-over from other donors' samples. The chain is built from TRBV4-1 and TRBJ2-1; D remains unclear. What was sequenced was naive CD8+ T cells from PBMCs. The CDR3 here is CASSQDFRTVPRGDEQFF. The DNA of the CDR3 is TGCGCCAGCAGCCAAGATTTCAGAACGGTACCCAGAGGTGATGAGCAGTTCTTC.